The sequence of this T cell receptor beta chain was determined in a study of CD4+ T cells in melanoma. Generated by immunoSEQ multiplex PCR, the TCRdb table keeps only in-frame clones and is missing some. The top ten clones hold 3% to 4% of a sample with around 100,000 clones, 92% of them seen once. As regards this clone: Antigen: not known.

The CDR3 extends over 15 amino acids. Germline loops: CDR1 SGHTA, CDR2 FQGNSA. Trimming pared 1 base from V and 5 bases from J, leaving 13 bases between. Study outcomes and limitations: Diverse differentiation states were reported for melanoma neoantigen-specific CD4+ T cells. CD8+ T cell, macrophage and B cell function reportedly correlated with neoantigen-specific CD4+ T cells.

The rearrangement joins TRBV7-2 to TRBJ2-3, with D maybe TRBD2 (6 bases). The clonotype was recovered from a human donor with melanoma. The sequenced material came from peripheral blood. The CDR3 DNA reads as TGTGCCAGCAGCTTAGGCGGGGTGAGAGGAGATACGCAGTATTTT. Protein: CASSLGGVRGDTQYF. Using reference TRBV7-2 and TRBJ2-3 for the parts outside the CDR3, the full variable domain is GAGVSQSPSNKVTEKGKDVELRCDPISGHTALYWYRQSLGQGLEFLIYFQGNSAPDKSGLPSDRFSAERTGGSVSTLTIQRTQQEDSAVYLCASSLGGVRGDTQYFGPGTRLTVL.